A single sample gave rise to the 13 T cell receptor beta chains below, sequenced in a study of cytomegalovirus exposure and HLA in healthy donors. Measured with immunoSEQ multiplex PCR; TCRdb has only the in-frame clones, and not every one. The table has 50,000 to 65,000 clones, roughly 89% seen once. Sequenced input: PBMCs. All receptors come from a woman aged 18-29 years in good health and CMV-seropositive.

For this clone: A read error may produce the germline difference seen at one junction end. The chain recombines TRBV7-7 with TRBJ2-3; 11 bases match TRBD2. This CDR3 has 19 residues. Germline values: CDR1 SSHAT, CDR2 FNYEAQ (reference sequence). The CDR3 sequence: CASIKTSGVTLLSTDTQYF. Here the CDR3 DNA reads TGTGCTAGCATAAAGACTAGCGGGGTCACTCTTCTAAGCACAGATACGCAGTATTTT.

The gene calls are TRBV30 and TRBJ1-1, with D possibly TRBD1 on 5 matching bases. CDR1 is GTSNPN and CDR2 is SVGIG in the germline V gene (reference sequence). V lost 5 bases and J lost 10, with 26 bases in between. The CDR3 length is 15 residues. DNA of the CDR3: TGTGCCTGGGTCTGGGGGGTCGGGGTGATGGGTGTAGCTTTCTTT. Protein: CAWVWGVGVMGVAFF.

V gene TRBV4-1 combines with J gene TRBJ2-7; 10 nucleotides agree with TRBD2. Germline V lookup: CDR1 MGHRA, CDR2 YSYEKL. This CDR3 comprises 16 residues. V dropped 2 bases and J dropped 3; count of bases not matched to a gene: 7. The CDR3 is CASSQPTSGDHYEQYF. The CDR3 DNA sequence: TGCGCCAGCAGCCAACCCACTAGCGGGGATCACTACGAGCAGTACTTC.

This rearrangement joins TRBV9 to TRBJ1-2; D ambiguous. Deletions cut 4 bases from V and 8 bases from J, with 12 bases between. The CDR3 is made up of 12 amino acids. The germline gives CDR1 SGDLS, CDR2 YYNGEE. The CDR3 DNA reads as TGTGCCAGCAGCCTCGGGGAGAGGGGCTACACCTTC. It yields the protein CASSLGERGYTF.

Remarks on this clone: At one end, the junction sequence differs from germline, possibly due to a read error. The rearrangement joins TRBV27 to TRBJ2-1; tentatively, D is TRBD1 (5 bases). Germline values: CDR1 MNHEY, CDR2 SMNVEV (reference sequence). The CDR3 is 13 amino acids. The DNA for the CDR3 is TGTGCCAGCAGTTCCACCTCGAGGACAAAAGGGGTCTTC. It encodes CASSSTSRTKGVF.

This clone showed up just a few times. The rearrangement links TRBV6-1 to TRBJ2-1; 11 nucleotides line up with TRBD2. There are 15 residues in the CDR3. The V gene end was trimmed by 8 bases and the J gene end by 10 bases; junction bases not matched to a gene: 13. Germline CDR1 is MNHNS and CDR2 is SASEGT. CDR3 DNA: TGTGCCAGCGACCTAAATAGCGGGGGGGCCGAGGAGCAGTTCTTC. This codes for CASDLNSGGAEEQFF.

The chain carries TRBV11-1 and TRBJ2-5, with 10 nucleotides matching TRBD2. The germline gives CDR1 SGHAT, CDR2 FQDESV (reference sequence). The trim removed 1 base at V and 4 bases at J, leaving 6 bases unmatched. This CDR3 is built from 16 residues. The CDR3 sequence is CASSLELAGIRETQYF. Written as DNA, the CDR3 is TGTGCCAGCAGCTTAGAACTAGCGGGGATCCGAGAGACCCAGTACTTC.

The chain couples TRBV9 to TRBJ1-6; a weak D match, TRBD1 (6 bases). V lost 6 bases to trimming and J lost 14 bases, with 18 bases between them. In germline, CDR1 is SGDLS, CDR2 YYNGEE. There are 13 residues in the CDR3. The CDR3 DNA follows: TGTGCCAGCACCAGACCCATGGACAGCACCCTCCACTTT. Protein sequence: CASTRPMDSTLHF. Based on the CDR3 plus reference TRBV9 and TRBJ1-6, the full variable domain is DSGVTQTPKHLITATGQRVTLRCSPRSGDLSVYWYQQSLDQGLQFLIQYYNGEERAKGNILERFSAQQFPDLHSELNLSSLELGDSALYFCASTRPMDSTLHFGNGTRLTVT.

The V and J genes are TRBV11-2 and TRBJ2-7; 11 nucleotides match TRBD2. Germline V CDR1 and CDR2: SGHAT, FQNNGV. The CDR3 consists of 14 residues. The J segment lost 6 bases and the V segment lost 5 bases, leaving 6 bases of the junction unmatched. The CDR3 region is CASSLHLAGGEQYF. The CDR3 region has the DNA TGTGCCAGCAGCCTCCATCTAGCGGGGGGCGAGCAGTACTTC.

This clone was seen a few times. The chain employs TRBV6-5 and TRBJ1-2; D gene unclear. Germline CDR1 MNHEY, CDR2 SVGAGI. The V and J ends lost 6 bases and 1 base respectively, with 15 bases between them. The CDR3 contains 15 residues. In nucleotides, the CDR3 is TGTGCCAGCAGAAAGACGGCGGGAGGTAACTATGGCTACACCTTC. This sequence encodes CASRKTAGGNYGYTF.

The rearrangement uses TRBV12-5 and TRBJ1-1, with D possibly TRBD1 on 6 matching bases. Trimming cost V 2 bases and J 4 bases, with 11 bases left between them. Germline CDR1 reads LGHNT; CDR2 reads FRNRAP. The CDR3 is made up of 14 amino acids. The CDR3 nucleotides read TGTGCTAGTGGTTTGACCGACAGGCCCACTGAAGCTTTCTTT. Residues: CASGLTDRPTEAFF.

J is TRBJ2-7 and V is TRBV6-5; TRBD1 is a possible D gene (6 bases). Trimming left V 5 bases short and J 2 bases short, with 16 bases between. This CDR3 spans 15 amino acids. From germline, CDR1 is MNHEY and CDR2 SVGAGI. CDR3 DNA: TGTGCCAGCAGTCCCCGTGGGGGCCGACCCTACGAGCAGTACTTC. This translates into CASSPRGGRPYEQYF.

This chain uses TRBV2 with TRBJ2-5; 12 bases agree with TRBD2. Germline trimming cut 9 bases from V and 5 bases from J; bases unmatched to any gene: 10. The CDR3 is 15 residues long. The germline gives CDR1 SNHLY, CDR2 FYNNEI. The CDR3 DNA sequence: TGTGCCAGTAGGGTGACTAGCGGGAGTTGGGAGACCCAGTACTTC. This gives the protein CASRVTSGSWETQYF.